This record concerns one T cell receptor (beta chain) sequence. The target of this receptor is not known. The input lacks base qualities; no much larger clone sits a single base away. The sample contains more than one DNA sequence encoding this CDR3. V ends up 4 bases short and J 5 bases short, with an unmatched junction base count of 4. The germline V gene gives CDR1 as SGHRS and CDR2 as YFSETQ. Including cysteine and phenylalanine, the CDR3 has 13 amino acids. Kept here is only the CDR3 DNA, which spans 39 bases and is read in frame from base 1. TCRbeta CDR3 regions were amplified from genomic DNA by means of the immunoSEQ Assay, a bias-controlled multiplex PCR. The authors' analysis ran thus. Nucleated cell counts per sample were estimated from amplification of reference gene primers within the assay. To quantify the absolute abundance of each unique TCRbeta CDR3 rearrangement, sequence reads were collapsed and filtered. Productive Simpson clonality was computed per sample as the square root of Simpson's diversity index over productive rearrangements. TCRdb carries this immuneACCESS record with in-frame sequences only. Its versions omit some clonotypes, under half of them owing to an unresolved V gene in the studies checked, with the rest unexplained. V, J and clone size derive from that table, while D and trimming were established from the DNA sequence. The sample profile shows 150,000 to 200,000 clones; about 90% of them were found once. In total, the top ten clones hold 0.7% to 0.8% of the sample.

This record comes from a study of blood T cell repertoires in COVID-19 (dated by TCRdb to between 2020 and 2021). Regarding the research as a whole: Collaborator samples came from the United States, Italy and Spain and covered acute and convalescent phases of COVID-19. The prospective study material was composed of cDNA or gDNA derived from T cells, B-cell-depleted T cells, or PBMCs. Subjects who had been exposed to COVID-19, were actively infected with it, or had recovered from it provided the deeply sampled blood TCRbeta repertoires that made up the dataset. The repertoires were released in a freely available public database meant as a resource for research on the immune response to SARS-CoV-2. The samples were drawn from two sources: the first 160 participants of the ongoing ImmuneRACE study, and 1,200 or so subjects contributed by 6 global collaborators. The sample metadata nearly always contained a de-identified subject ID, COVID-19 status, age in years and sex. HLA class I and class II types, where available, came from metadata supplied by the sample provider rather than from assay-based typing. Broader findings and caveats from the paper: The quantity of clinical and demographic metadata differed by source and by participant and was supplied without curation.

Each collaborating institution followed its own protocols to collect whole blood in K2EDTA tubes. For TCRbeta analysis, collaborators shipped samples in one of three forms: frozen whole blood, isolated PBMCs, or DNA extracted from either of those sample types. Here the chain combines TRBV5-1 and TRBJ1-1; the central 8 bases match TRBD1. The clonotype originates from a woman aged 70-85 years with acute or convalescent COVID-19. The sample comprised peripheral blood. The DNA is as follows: TGCGCCAGCAGCCTACAGGGGGGGACTGAAGCTTTCTTT. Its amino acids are CASSLQGGTEAFF. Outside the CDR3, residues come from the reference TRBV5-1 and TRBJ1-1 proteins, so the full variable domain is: KAGVTQTPRYLIKTRGQQVTLSCSPISGHRSVSWYQQTPGQGLQFLFEYFSETQRNKGNFPGRFSGRQFSNSRSEMNVSTLELGDSALYLCASSLQGGTEAFFGQGTRLTVV.